This TCR beta chain was sequenced in a study of blood T cell repertoires in COVID-19. The table came from immunoSEQ multiplex PCR; TCRdb's copy has only in-frame clones and leaves some out. The sample consists of 200,000 to 300,000 clones, 88% of them appearing once. The CDR3 runs 13 residues. Germline V gene lookup returns CDR1 SEHNR and CDR2 FQNEAQ (reference sequence). The V segment lost 6 bases and the J segment 1 base; nucleotides outside the gene matches: 2. The participants were between 18 and 89 years old and came from some 25 US areas. The sequenced material came from PBMCs or T cells enriched from blood (not recorded which). This clonotype originated in a woman aged 40 to 49 with acute COVID-19. The V call is TRBV7-9, the J call TRBJ2-5; 7 positions agree with TRBD2. Here the CDR3 reads CASRPSGQETQYF. The CDR3 DNA reads as TGTGCCAGCAGACCTAGCGGCCAAGAGACCCAGTACTTC.